Here is one TCR beta chain with its context. As yet, its antigen is unknown. The sample comes from a study of shared clonotypes between healthy human individuals. The naive CD8 fraction comprised CD45RO-negative cells positively selected for CCR7 and excluded terminally differentiated effector memory CD45RA+ cells. V dropped 3 bases and J dropped 8 bases, with 10 bases sitting between them. Germline lookup yields CDR1 SEHNR and CDR2 FQNEAQ (reference sequence). This CDR3 has 12 amino acids. Study results and limitations: Among the subsets, naive ones generally showed larger estimated richness than memory ones. Clonotypes shared by all four donors outscored non-shared clonotypes in generation probability. Enrolling few donors narrowed the genetic and exposure-history diversity that was represented.

Researchers ran the assay at a deep level. Some clones are missing from TCRdb's copy, which holds only in-frame ones; the method was immunoSEQ multiplex PCR. Here the sample spans approximately 840,000 clones, roughly 96% being singletons. This receptor was taken from a man aged 25-45 years in good health. V and J are TRBV7-9 and TRBJ1-1; possibly TRBD1 for D (5 bases). Material for sequencing was naive CD8+ T cells sorted from blood. CDR3 amino acids: CASSFAGTEAFF. In DNA form, the CDR3 reads TGTGCCAGCAGCTTCGCCGGGACCGAAGCTTTCTTT.